The text below deals with one T cell receptor beta chain. Its specificity is not known. Generated by immunoSEQ multiplex PCR, the TCRdb table keeps only in-frame clones and is missing some. The sample has approximately 110,000 clones; less than 90% are singletons. Trimming stripped 2 bases from V and 7 bases from J, with 12 bases between. The CDR3 spans 14 residues. In germline, CDR1 is ENHRY, CDR2 SYGVKD. This specimen belongs to a study of T cell responses to AZD1222 COVID-19 vaccine. Study background: Some second doses came at about 4 weeks and others at about 12 weeks; these were pooled. Points from the study as a whole: Clonal diversity may have been underestimated in mostly white British donors. Researchers report vaccine-associated CD4 TCRs spanning spike, with dominance at 160-218 and 743-854. Compared with day 0, the breadth and depth of the Spike-specific TCR repertoire rose significantly after two doses of AZD1222.

Sequencing was performed on peripheral blood, taken on day 0 of AZD1222 vaccination. This clonotype was sampled from an adult in good health. This sequence joins TRBV10-3 and TRBJ2-1; no clear D. Written as DNA, the CDR3 is TGTGCCATCAGTGAGACGAGCCCCGGGAATGAGCAGTTCTTC. Translated, it gives CAISETSPGNEQFF.